The T cell receptor (beta chain) described here comes from a study of T cell responses to AZD1222 COVID-19 vaccine. J was trimmed by 4 bases and V by 6 bases; bases with no gene match: 8. There are 15 residues in the CDR3. The germline V gene has CDR1 MDHEN and CDR2 SYDVKM. Generated by immunoSEQ multiplex PCR, the TCRdb table keeps only in-frame clones and is missing some. The sample lists some 120,000 clones, approximately 85% seen once, with around 19% in the top ten. Sequencing used peripheral blood, obtained on day 0 of MenACWY control vaccination. The sequence was collected from an adult in good health. The V and J genes are TRBV28 and TRBJ1-5; 8 bases map to TRBD1. CDR3 nucleotides: TGTGCCAGCAGCCTAAGGACAGGGAATAATCAGCCCCAGCATTTT. This encodes CASSLRTGNNQPQHF.